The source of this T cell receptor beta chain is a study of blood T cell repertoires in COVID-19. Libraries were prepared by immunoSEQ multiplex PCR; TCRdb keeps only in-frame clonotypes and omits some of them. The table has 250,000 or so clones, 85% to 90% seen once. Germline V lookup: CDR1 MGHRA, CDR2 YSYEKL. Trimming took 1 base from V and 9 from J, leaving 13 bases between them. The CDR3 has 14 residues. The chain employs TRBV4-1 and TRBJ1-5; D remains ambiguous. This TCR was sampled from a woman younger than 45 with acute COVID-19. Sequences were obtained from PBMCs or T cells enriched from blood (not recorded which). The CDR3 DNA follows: TGCGCCAGCAGCCAAGGATCGGGAGCGGGGCCCCAGCATTTT. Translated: CASSQGSGAGPQHF.